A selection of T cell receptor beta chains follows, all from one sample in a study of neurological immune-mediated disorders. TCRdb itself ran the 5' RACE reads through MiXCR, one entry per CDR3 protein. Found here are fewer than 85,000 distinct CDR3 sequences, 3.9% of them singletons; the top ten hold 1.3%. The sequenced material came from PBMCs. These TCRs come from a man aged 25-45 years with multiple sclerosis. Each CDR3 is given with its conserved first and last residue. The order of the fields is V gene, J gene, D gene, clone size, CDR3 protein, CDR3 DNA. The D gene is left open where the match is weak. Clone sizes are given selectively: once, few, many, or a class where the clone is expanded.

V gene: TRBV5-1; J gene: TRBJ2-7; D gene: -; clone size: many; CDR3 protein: CASSVAASYEQYF; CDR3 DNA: TGCGCCAGCAGTGTGGCGGCCTCCTACGAGCAGTACTTC
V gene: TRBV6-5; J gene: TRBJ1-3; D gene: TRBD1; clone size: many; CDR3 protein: CASSRQGAGNTIYF; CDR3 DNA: TGTGCCAGCAGCCGACAGGGTGCTGGAAACACCATATATTTT
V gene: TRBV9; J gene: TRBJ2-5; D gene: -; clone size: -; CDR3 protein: CASGQETGETQYF; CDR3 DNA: TGTGCCAGCGGGCAGGAAACTGGAGAGACCCAGTACTTC
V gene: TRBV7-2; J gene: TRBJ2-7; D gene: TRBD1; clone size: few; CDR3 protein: CASSYGTALYEQYF; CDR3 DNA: TGTGCCAGCAGCTACGGGACAGCCCTCTACGAGCAGTACTTC
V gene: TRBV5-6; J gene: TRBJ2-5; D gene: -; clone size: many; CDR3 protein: CASSTTDRYQETQYF; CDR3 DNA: TGTGCCAGCAGCACCACCGACAGGTACCAAGAGACCCAGTACTTC
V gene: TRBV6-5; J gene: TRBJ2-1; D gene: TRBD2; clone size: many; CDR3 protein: CASSNLAAGGRDEQFF; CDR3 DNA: TGTGCCAGCAGTAACTTGGCAGCGGGGGGGCGCGATGAGCAGTTCTTC
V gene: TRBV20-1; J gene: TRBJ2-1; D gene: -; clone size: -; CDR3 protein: CSARAGSYYNEQFF; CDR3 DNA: TGCAGTGCTAGAGCTGGCTCCTACTACAATGAGCAGTTCTTC
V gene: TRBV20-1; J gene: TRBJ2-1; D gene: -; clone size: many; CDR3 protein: CSARSRTEVSYNEQFF; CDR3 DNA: TGCAGTGCTAGATCGCGGACAGAAGTCTCCTACAATGAGCAGTTCTTC
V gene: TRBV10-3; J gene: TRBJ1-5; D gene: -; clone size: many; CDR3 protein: CAISESRNSNQPQHF; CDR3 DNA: TGTGCCATCAGTGAGTCGAGGAATAGCAATCAGCCCCAGCATTTT
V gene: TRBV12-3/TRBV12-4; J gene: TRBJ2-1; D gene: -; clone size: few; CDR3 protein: CASSPSQSSYNEQFF; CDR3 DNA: TGTGCCAGCAGCCCGTCACAGAGCTCCTACAATGAGCAGTTCTTC
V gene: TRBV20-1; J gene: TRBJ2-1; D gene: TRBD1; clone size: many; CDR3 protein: CSASPGQGVNYNEQFF; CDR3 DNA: TGCAGTGCTAGTCCTGGACAGGGGGTAAACTACAATGAGCAGTTCTTC
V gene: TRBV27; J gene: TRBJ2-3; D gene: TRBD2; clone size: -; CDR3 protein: CASSLIAGSGAYF; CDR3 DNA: TGTGCCAGCAGCCTAATAGCGGGGAGTGGCGCGTATTTT
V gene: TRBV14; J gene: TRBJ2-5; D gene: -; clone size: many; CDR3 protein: CASSPQIQETQYF; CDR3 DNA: TGTGCCAGCAGCCCCCAGATCCAAGAGACCCAGTACTTC
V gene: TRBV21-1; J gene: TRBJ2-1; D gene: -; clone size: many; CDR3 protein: CASSKADNEQFF; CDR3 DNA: TGTGCCAGCAGCAAAGCTGACAATGAGCAGTTCTTC
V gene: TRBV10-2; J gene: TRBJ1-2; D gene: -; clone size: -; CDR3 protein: CASLRISYGYTF; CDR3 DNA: TGCGCCAGCCTCCGCATAAGCTATGGCTACACCTTC
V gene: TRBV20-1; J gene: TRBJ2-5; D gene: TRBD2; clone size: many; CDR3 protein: CSARDLAGVETQYF; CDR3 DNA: TGCAGTGCTAGAGATCTAGCGGGGGTTGAGACCCAGTACTTC
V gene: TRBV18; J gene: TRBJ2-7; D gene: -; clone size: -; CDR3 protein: CASSTGPLREQYF; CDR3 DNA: TGTGCCAGCTCAACGGGACCTCTCCGGGAGCAGTACTTC
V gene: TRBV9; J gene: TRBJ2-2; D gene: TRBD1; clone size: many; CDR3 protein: CASSPRDRGPNTGELFF; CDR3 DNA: TGTGCCAGCAGCCCCCGGGACAGAGGGCCGAACACCGGGGAGCTGTTTTTT
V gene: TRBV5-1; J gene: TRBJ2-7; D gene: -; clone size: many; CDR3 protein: CASSLVGPRNEQYF; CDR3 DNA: TGCGCCAGCAGCTTGGTAGGACCTCGGAACGAGCAGTACTTC
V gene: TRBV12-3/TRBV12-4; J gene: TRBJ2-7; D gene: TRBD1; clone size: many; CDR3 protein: CASSPGDRSNSYEQYF; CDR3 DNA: TGTGCCAGCAGCCCAGGGGACAGGTCCAACTCCTACGAGCAGTACTTC
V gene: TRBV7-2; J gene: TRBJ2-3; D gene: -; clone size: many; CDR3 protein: CASSSSSSTDTQYF; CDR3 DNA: TGTGCCAGCAGCTCGTCCTCTAGCACAGATACGCAGTATTTT
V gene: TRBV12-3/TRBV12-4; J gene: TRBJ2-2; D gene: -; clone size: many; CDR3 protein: CASKSPNTGELFF; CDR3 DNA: TGTGCCAGCAAATCACCGAACACCGGGGAGCTGTTTTTT
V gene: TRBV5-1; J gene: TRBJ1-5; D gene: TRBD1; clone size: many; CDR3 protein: CASSLLPRDRSNQPQHF; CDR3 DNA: TGCGCCAGCAGCTTGCTCCCCCGGGACAGGAGCAATCAGCCCCAGCATTTT
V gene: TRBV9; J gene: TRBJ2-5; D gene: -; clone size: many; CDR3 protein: CASSVNFGETQYF; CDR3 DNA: TGTGCCAGCAGCGTAAATTTCGGAGAGACCCAGTACTTC
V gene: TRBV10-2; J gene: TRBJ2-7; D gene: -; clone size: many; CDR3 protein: CASSVDNSYEQYF; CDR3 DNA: TGCGCCAGCAGTGTCGACAACTCCTACGAGCAGTACTTC
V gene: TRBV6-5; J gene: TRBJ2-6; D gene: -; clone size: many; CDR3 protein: CASLGLTGANVLTF; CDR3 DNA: TGTGCCTCATTGGGGCTTACCGGGGCCAACGTCCTGACTTTC
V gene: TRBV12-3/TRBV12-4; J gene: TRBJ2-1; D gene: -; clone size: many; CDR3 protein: CASSPIGVSEQFF; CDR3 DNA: TGTGCCAGCAGCCCCATCGGGGTAAGTGAGCAGTTCTTC
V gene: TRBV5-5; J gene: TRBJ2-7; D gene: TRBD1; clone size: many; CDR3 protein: CASSLSGQGSHEQYF; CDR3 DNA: TGTGCCAGCAGCTTGTCCGGACAGGGCTCCCACGAGCAGTACTTC
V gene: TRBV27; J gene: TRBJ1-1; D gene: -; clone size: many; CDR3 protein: CASSPRGPTEAFF; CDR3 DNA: TGTGCCAGCAGTCCCCGGGGGCCCACTGAAGCTTTCTTT
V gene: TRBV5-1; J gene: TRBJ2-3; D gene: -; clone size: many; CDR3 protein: CASSDTGPDTQYF; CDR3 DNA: TGCGCCAGCAGCGACACGGGACCAGATACGCAGTATTTT
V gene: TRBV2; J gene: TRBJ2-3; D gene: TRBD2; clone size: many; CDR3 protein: CASSESGASGGSDSTDTQYF; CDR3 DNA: TGTGCCAGCAGTGAAAGTGGGGCTAGCGGGGGGAGCGATAGCACAGATACGCAGTATTTT
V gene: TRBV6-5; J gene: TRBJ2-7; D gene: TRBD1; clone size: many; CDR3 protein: CASSQDRATYEQYF; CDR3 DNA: TGTGCCAGCAGCCAGGACAGGGCAACCTACGAGCAGTACTTC
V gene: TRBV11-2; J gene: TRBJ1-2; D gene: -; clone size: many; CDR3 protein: CASSLDGGGYTF; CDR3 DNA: TGTGCCAGCAGCTTAGATGGCGGGGGCTACACCTTC
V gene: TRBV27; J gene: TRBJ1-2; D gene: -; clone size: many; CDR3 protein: CASPRQGREFYNYGYTF; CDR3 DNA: TGTGCCAGCCCTCGCCAGGGCAGGGAATTTTATAACTATGGCTACACCTTC
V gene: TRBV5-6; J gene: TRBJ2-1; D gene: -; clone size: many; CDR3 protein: CASSNAGVDYNEQFF; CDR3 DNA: TGTGCCAGCAGCAACGCCGGGGTCGACTACAATGAGCAGTTCTTC
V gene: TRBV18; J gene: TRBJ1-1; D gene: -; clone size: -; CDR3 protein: CATKIESVNIMNTEAFF; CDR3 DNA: TGTGCCACCAAGATCGAATCGGTAAATATCATGAACACTGAAGCTTTCTTT
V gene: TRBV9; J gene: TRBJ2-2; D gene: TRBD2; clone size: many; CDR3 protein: CASNRRSGAGGATGELFF; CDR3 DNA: TGTGCCAGCAACCGGCGAAGTGGAGCGGGGGGGGCCACCGGGGAGCTGTTTTTT
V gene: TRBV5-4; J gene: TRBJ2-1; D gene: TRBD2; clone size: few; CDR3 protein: CASSTGTSSNEQFF; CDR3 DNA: TGTGCCAGCAGCACCGGGACTAGCTCAAATGAGCAGTTCTTC
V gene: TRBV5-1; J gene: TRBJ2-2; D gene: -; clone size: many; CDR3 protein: CASSLVGNGELFF; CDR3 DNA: TGCGCCAGCAGCTTGGTAGGCAACGGGGAGCTGTTTTTT
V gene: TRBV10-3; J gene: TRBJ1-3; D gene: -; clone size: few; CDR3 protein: CAISAYRDSGKTIYF; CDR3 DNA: TGTGCCATCAGTGCTTATCGGGATTCTGGAAAAACCATATATTTT
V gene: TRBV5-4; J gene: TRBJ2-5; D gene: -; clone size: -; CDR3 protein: CASSRRRETQYF; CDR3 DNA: TGTGCCAGCAGCCGGCGGAGAGAGACCCAGTACTTC
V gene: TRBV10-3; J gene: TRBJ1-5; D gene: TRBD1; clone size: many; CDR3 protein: CAIASQGDQPQHF; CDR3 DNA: TGTGCCATCGCCTCACAGGGGGATCAGCCCCAGCATTTT
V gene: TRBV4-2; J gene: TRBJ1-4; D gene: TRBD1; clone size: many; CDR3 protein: CASSQVAGTGEEKLFF; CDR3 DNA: TGTGCCAGCAGCCAAGTCGCCGGGACAGGGGAAGAAAAACTGTTTTTT
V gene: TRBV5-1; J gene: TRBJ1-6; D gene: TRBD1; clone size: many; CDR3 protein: CASSLDRDNSPLHF; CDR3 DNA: TGCGCCAGCAGCCTGGACAGGGATAATTCACCCCTCCACTTT
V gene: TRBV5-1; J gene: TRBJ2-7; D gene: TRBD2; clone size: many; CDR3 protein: CASSDTSGGYEQYF; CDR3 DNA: TGCGCCAGCAGCGATACTAGCGGGGGATACGAGCAGTACTTC
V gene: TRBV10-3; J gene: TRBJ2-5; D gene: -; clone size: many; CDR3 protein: CAISESQETQYF; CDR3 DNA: TGTGCCATCAGTGAGTCCCAAGAGACCCAGTACTTC
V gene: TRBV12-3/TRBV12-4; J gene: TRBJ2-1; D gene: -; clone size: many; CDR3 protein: CASSPAALGGQFF; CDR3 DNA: TGTGCCAGCAGTCCAGCCGCGCTAGGGGGGCAGTTCTTC
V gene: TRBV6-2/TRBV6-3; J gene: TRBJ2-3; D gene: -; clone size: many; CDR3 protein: CASSNTDTQYF; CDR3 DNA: TGTGCCAGCAGCAACACAGATACGCAGTATTTT